A selection of T cell receptor beta chains follows, all from one sample in a study of cytomegalovirus exposure and HLA in healthy donors. Method: immunoSEQ multiplex PCR; TCRdb's copy keeps in-frame clones and lacks some. The sample consists of about 120,000 clones, around 75% of them appearing once. The sequenced sample was PBMCs. The receptors were gathered from a woman in her twenties or thirties in good health and CMV-seronegative. CDR3s include the opening cysteine and the closing phenylalanine or tryptophan. Each record gives: D gene, V gene, J gene, clone size, CDR3 DNA, CDR3 protein. A D gene is named only where the DNA matches it firmly. For some rows the clone size is stated as once, few or many, or as a class when expanded; others skip it.

>TRBD1|TRBV15|TRBJ1-2|.
TGTGCCACCAGCAGTAGTCCCGGGACAGGGGGATATGGCTACACCTTC
CATSSSPGTGGYGYTF
>.|TRBV2|TRBJ1-4|.
TGTGCCAGCAGGGGTGAGGTTCTGAAAAAACTGTTTTTT
CASRGEVLKKLFF
>TRBD2|TRBV6-4|TRBJ2-1|few
TGTGCCAGCAGTGTCGCTAGCGGGAGTCATTCCGAGCAGTTCTTC
CASSVASGSHSEQFF
>.|TRBV2|TRBJ1-2|.
TGTGCCAGCAGTGAAGCGCTTCGGGGGACTAACTATGGCTACACCTTC
CASSEALRGTNYGYTF
>.|TRBV30|TRBJ1-1|.
TGTGCCTGGGAACGCTGGCCGAACACTGAAGCTTTCTTT
CAWERWPNTEAFF
>TRBD2|TRBV10-3|TRBJ2-2|.
TGTGCCATCAGTGAGTCGGGGGGGAAGAACACCGGGGAGCTGTTTTTT
CAISESGGKNTGELFF
>TRBD1|TRBV2|TRBJ1-1|.
TGTGCCAGCAGCATACAGGGGGCTCGGGACACTGAAGCTTTCTTT
CASSIQGARDTEAFF
>.|TRBV19|TRBJ1-2|few
TGTGCCAGTAGGAACAGGGAAAGCTACACCTTC
CASRNRESYTF
>.|TRBV5-1|TRBJ1-2|.
TGCGCCAGCAGCTTGGTAGAGTCGTACTATGGCTACACCTTC
CASSLVESYYGYTF
>.|TRBV6-1|TRBJ1-2|.
TGTGCCAGCAGTGTTGGGGCAGCGAACTATGGCTACACCTTC
CASSVGAANYGYTF
>TRBD2|TRBV5-1|TRBJ2-1|.
TGCGCCAGCAGCTCCCGGACTAGCGGGAGCAACAATGAGCAGTTCTTC
CASSSRTSGSNNEQFF
>TRBD1|TRBV7-8|TRBJ1-5|.
TGTGCCAGCAGCTTACGGGACAGGGGGTATCCTTATAGCAATCAGCCCCAGCATTTT
CASSLRDRGYPYSNQPQHF
>.|TRBV19|TRBJ1-3|.
TGTGCCAGTAGACAGGGCGCTGGAAACACCATATATTTT
CASRQGAGNTIYF
>.|TRBV29-1|TRBJ2-2|.
TGCAGCGTTGACACCGGAGGCACCGGGGAGCTGTTTTTT
CSVDTGGTGELFF
>.|TRBV7-2|TRBJ1-5|.
TGTGCCAGCAGCTCCAGGGTGGGCGGCAATCAGCCCCAGCATTTT
CASSSRVGGNQPQHF
>TRBD1|TRBV7-8|TRBJ1-4|.
TGTGCCAGCTCAAGGGACAGGGGGAATGAAAAACTGTTTTTT
CASSRDRGNEKLFF
>.|TRBV5-1|TRBJ1-3|.
TGCGCCAGCAGCTTGACAGGAGACTCTGGAAACACCATATATTTT
CASSLTGDSGNTIYF
>TRBD1|TRBV19|TRBJ1-5|once
TGTGCCAGTAGTACCTGGACAGGGAATGGTCAGCCCCAGCATTTT
CASSTWTGNGQPQHF
>.|TRBV30|TRBJ1-5|.
TGTGCCTGGAAAGACAGGTCTCTCGGCCCCCAGCATTTT
CAWKDRSLGPQHF
>TRBD1|TRBV30|TRBJ1-2|.
TGTGCCTGGAGTGTAAAGGGGGCTGCCTATGGCTACACCTTC
CAWSVKGAAYGYTF
>.|TRBV30|TRBJ1-3|.
TGTGCCTGGAGTCGGGATTCTGGAAACACCATATATTTT
CAWSRDSGNTIYF
>TRBD1|TRBV6-1|TRBJ2-7|.
TGTGCCAGCGGGCGAGACAGGGGTGACGAGCAGTACTTC
CASGRDRGDEQYF
>TRBD1|TRBV6-1|TRBJ1-5|.
TGTGCCAGCAGTGTTCAGGGGGACTTCTTTCAGCCCCAGCATTTT
CASSVQGDFFQPQHF
>TRBD1|TRBV4-1|TRBJ1-1|few
TGCGCCAGCAGCCAACTAGAAGGGACAGACCTAACGAGTTTTGGGGTTAAAACTTTCTTT
CASSQLEGTDLTSFGVKTFF
>TRBD1|TRBV11-3|TRBJ2-3|.
TGTGCCAGCAGTCCGACAGGGGCGCCTTTCACAGATACGCAGTATTTT
CASSPTGAPFTDTQYF
>TRBD1|TRBV6-1|TRBJ1-1|few
TGTGCCAGCAGTGGGGGGACAGGGGCCCCTGAAGCTTTCTTT
CASSGGTGAPEAFF
>.|TRBV5-1|TRBJ1-6|.
TGCGCCAGCAGCTTTGGGCCTCCTTCACCCCTCCACTTT
CASSFGPPSPLHF
>.|TRBV7-9|TRBJ1-4|.
TGTGCCAGCAGCTCCTCACTATATCGCACTAATGAAAAACTGTTTTTT
CASSSSLYRTNEKLFF
>TRBD2|TRBV30|TRBJ2-6|.
TGTGCCTGGAGTGGGCGGGTAGCGGGACTCTCTGGGGCCAACGTCCTGACTTTC
CAWSGRVAGLSGANVLTF
>TRBD1|TRBV5-5|TRBJ2-1|.
TGTGCCAGCAGTGCTACAGGGGGAAACTACAATGAGCAGTTCTTC
CASSATGGNYNEQFF
>TRBD1|TRBV6-6|TRBJ1-5|.
TGTGCCAGCATGAGGGGACAGCTTCAAGTTGAGGCTTTGCATTTT
CASMRGQLQVEALHF
>TRBD1|TRBV6-4|TRBJ1-1|few
TGTGCCAGCACTATGACAGGGGAAGGTACCACTGAAGCTTTCTTT
CASTMTGEGTTEAFF
>TRBD2|TRBV5-4|TRBJ2-3|.
TGTGCCAGCAGTGTGGCGGGGGGGCCCCCGGGTGGCACAGATACGCAGTATTTT
CASSVAGGPPGGTDTQYF
>TRBD2|TRBV6-5|TRBJ2-1|.
TGTGCCAGTGGGAGGGCAGATAGGAACTACAATGAGCAGTTCTTC
CASGRADRNYNEQFF
>TRBD2|TRBV7-8|TRBJ2-1|few
TGTGCCAGCAGTCAAAATAGCGGGGGGGCCTTTATTTTGGATGAGCAGTTCTTC
CASSQNSGGAFILDEQFF
>.|TRBV19|TRBJ2-3|.
TGTGCCAGTACCTCGGGTGGAGGCACAGATACGCAGTATTTT
CASTSGGGTDTQYF
>TRBD1|TRBV10-2|TRBJ1-2|.
TGCGCCAGCAGTGAAGGGACAGGGTCTAACTATGGCTACACCTTC
CASSEGTGSNYGYTF
>.|TRBV29-1|TRBJ1-1|.
TGCAGCGTTCCACGGGGAAGGACTGAAGCTTTCTTT
CSVPRGRTEAFF
>.|TRBV6-1|TRBJ2-3|.
TGTGCCAGCCGGTGGTCAGGGTTCACAGATACGCAGTATTTT
CASRWSGFTDTQYF
>.|TRBV5-1|TRBJ2-3|.
TGCGCCAGCAGCTTGGGGGGGACATCCACAGATACGCAGTATTTT
CASSLGGTSTDTQYF
>.|TRBV5-1|TRBJ1-2|.
TGCGCCAGCAGCAGGCAGGGCGACTATGGCTACACCTTC
CASSRQGDYGYTF
>.|TRBV6-5|TRBJ1-5|.
TGTGCCAGCAGTTATACACAGGGCGGTCAGCCCCAGCATTTT
CASSYTQGGQPQHF
>.|TRBV6-1|TRBJ1-5|few
TGTGCCAGCAGTGAATGGAAGGGGAGCAATCAGCCCCAGCATTTT
CASSEWKGSNQPQHF
>.|TRBV6-5|TRBJ2-6|.
TGTGCCAGCAGTTACCCTAGCTCTGGGGCCAACGTCCTGACTTTC
CASSYPSSGANVLTF
>.|TRBV4-3|TRBJ2-3|.
TGCGCCAGCAGCCAACTTCAGAGCACAGATACGCAGTATTTT
CASSQLQSTDTQYF
>TRBD1|TRBV27|TRBJ2-3|.
TGTGCCAGCAGTCCTGACAGGGCTAGCACAGATACGCAGTATTTT
CASSPDRASTDTQYF
>.|TRBV2|TRBJ2-5|once
TGTGCCAGCAGACCCGGACAGTCACGCGAGACCCAGTACTTC
CASRPGQSRETQYF
>TRBD1|TRBV19|TRBJ1-1|.
TGTGCCAGTAGCGACGAACCCAGGGGGCGTCGCACTGAAGCTTTCTTT
CASSDEPRGRRTEAFF
>.|TRBV4-1|TRBJ1-5|.
TGCGCCAGCAGCCAAGAGGGACACGGCCCTTCAAGCAATCAGCCCCAGCATTTT
CASSQEGHGPSSNQPQHF
>.|TRBV28|TRBJ1-1|.
TGTGCCAGCAGCTCCCCGGGTCGGGGCACTGAAGCTTTCTTT
CASSSPGRGTEAFF
>TRBD1|TRBV6-5|TRBJ2-7|.
TGTGCCAGCAGTTACGCGGCAGGGGGCTTGTACGAGCAGTACTTC
CASSYAAGGLYEQYF
>.|TRBV6-1|TRBJ1-5|few
TGTGCCAGCAGTGGGAGGCTCACAGGGACTAGCAATCAGCCCCAGCATTTT
CASSGRLTGTSNQPQHF
>TRBD2|TRBV25-1|TRBJ2-1|.
TGTGCCAGTGTCGGACTAGCGGGAAATGAGCAGTTCTTC
CASVGLAGNEQFF
>.|TRBV19|TRBJ1-5|.
TGTGCCAGTAGTGTCCAGGGAAGCGCTCAGCCCCAGCATTTT
CASSVQGSAQPQHF
>.|TRBV7-9|TRBJ1-1|.
TGTGCCAGCAGCTTAGCGCGGCAGAGTAGCACTGAAGCTTTCTTT
CASSLARQSSTEAFF